Below, 15 T cell receptor beta chains from the same sample are listed, as sequenced in a study of T cell responses to AZD1222 COVID-19 vaccine. Using immunoSEQ multiplex PCR, the repertoire was profiled, and TCRdb retains in-frame clones only, with some absent. This sample yields some 99,000 clones, of which 70% to 90% are seen a single time; around 13% belongs to the top ten. The specimen comprised peripheral blood, sampled on day 0 of MenACWY control vaccination. These receptors came from an adult in good health.

The chain carries TRBV2 and TRBJ2-3; 8 positions match TRBD2. After removal of 3 bases from V and 5 bases from J, the junction contained 19 bases not matched to a gene. This CDR3 spans 19 amino acids. In germline, CDR1 is SNHLY, CDR2 FYNNEI. CDR3 residues: CASSDIPPLSGRGGDTQYF. The CDR3, as DNA: TGTGCCAGCAGTGACATTCCTCCTTTAAGCGGGAGAGGCGGAGATACGCAGTATTTT. The complete variable domain, with remaining parts taken from reference TRBV2 and TRBJ2-3, reads EPEVTQTPSHQVTQMGQEVILRCVPISNHLYFYWYRQILGQKVEFLVSFYNNEISEKSEIFDDQFSVERPDGSNFTLKIRSTKLEDSAMYFCASSDIPPLSGRGGDTQYFGPGTRLTVL.

The chain combines TRBV7-9 with TRBJ2-5, with D uncertain. The CDR3 is made up of 18 amino acids. CDR1 SEHNR and CDR2 FQNEAQ come from the germline V gene (reference sequence). V dropped 0 bases and J dropped 3 bases, with 20 bases sitting between them. CDR3 protein: CASSLASRSSPDEETQYF. The CDR3 coding sequence is TGTGCCAGCAGCTTAGCCAGTCGTTCGTCGCCGGATGAAGAGACCCAGTACTTC.

The gene calls are TRBV5-1 and TRBJ2-2; the D is unclear. Germline loops: CDR1 SGHRS, CDR2 YFSETQ. The CDR3 runs to 11 residues. V was pared by 7 bases and J by 6 bases, with 7 bases between. The CDR3 loop reads CASGHSGELFF. The CDR3, as DNA: TGCGCCAGCGGGCACTCCGGGGAGCTGTTTTTT. The whole variable domain, remainder taken from reference TRBV5-1 and TRBJ2-2, is KAGVTQTPRYLIKTRGQQVTLSCSPISGHRSVSWYQQTPGQGLQFLFEYFSETQRNKGNFPGRFSGRQFSNSRSEMNVSTLELGDSALYLCASGHSGELFFGEGSRLTVL.

The chain uses TRBV24-1 and TRBJ2-1; TRBD2 aligns across 12 bases. J gave up 8 bases and V 3 bases, and 7 bases lay outside the gene matches. In germline, CDR1 is KGHDR, CDR2 SFDVKD. This CDR3 has 16 residues. The CDR3 region has the DNA TGTGCCACCAGTGATCCCGGACTAGCGGGGAGAGATGAGCAGTTCTTC. Encoded protein: CATSDPGLAGRDEQFF.

This sequence joins TRBV5-6 and TRBJ1-2; D might be TRBD1 (5 bases). Germline V gene data show CDR1 as SGHDT and CDR2 as YYEEEE. CDR3 size: 15 residues. Deletions cut 2 bases from V and 1 base from J, with 12 bases between. CDR3 DNA: TGTGCCAGCAGCTTTGTTGCAGGGTATAACTATGGCTACACCTTC. Amino acids: CASSFVAGYNYGYTF. Full variable domain (remainder filled in from reference TRBV5-6 and TRBJ1-2): DAGVTQSPTHLIKTRGQQVTLRCSPKSGHDTVSWYQQALGQGPQFIFQYYEEEERQRGNFPDRFSGHQFPNYSSELNVNALLLGDSALYLCASSFVAGYNYGYTFGSGTRLTVV.

The rearrangement uses TRBV18 and TRBJ1-1; no clear D. V was shortened by 3 bases and J by 0 bases, with 5 bases between the two germline ends. This CDR3 has 13 amino acids. Germline loops: CDR1 KGHSH, CDR2 LQKENI. The CDR3 loop reads CASSPSVNTEAFF. In DNA, the CDR3 is TGTGCCAGCTCACCCTCAGTGAACACTGAAGCTTTCTTT.

The rearrangement uses TRBV18 and TRBJ2-3, with D unclear. Trimming pared 3 bases from V and 1 base from J, leaving 5 bases between. Germline CDR1 KGHSH, CDR2 LQKENI. The CDR3 is made up of 13 amino acids. CDR3 protein: CASSPGRTDTQYF. CDR3 nucleotide sequence: TGTGCCAGCTCACCCGGACGCACAGATACGCAGTATTTT.

This clone was counted a single time. This rearrangement joins TRBV2 to TRBJ2-5; the D gene could be TRBD1 or TRBD2 (6 bases each). The CDR3 spans 15 residues. V gave up 5 bases and J gave up 0 bases, with 13 bases separating them. Per germline, CDR1 SNHLY and CDR2 FYNNEI. The CDR3 DNA reads as TGTGCCAGCAGTTCGACGGGGGCCGACCAAGAGACCCAGTACTTC. This encodes CASSSTGADQETQYF.

The V and J genes are TRBV6-9 and TRBJ2-7, with TRBD1 as a possible D gene (5 bases). Trimming removed 3 bases at V and 2 bases at J, with 14 bases between. The CDR3 contains 15 residues. CDR1 and CDR2 (germline): MNHGY, SVAAGI. The CDR3 here is CASSYDDREAYEQYF. CDR3 nucleotide sequence: TGTGCCAGCAGTTACGACGACAGAGAGGCCTACGAGCAGTACTTC.

The chain recombines TRBV6-1 with TRBJ2-1; D unresolved. The CDR3 is made up of 13 amino acids. Germline V gene lookup returns CDR1 MNHNS and CDR2 SASEGT. Trimming took 3 bases from V and 5 from J, leaving 8 bases between them. The CDR3 loop reads CASSDQVHNEQFF. The CDR3 DNA reads as TGTGCCAGCAGTGACCAGGTTCACAATGAGCAGTTCTTC.

This sequence joins TRBV27 and TRBJ1-5; 8 bases line up with TRBD1. Germline V gene data show CDR1 as MNHEY and CDR2 as SMNVEV (reference sequence). The V and J ends lost 5 bases and 2 bases, in that order; junction bases with no gene match: 8. This CDR3 has 16 residues. CDR3 residues: CASSAGTGRGNQPQHF. For the CDR3, the DNA is TGTGCCAGCAGTGCCGGGACAGGAAGGGGCAATCAGCCCCAGCATTTT.

The gene calls are TRBV13 and TRBJ2-1; 8 positions agree with TRBD1. The CDR3 length is 14 residues. Germline CDR1 is PRHDT and CDR2 is FYEKMQ (reference sequence). V shed 0 bases and J 7 bases; nucleotides not matched to a gene: 2. DNA of the CDR3: TGTGCCAGCAGCTTAGGTAGGACAGGGAATGAGCAGTTCTTC. Protein: CASSLGRTGNEQFF. Looking up the rest from reference TRBV13 and TRBJ2-1 gives the full variable domain: AAGVIQSPRHLIKEKRETATLKCYPIPRHDTVYWYQQGPGQDPQFLISFYEKMQSDKGSIPDRFSAQQFSDYHSELNMSSLELGDSALYFCASSLGRTGNEQFFGPGTRLTVL.

The chain carries TRBV7-2 and TRBJ1-5, with 10 positions matching TRBD1. The CDR3 covers 15 residues. Germline V lookup: CDR1 SGHTA, CDR2 FQGNSA. With 1 base clipped from V and 6 bases from J, the junction kept 3 bases outside the gene matches. The CDR3 spells CASSLDGTGVQPQHF. DNA for the CDR3: TGTGCCAGCAGCTTAGACGGGACAGGGGTTCAGCCCCAGCATTTT.

V and J are TRBV7-9 and TRBJ1-2; weak D call: TRBD1 (6 bases). The CDR3 is 14 residues long. Germline values: CDR1 SEHNR, CDR2 FQNEAQ (reference sequence). V lost 5 bases, J lost 2 bases, and 12 bases lay in between. The CDR3 region is CASSQGGKNYGYTF. The CDR3 DNA reads as TGTGCCAGCAGCCAAGGGGGGAAGAACTATGGCTACACCTTC.

The genes are TRBV7-9 and TRBJ1-1, with a weak D call TRBD1 (5 bases). CDR1 is SEHNR, CDR2 FQNEAQ, per germline (reference sequence). V lost 5 bases to trimming and J lost 8 bases, with 9 bases between them. The CDR3 runs 11 residues. CDR3 sequence: CASSPYREAFF. As DNA, the CDR3 is TGTGCCAGCAGCCCTTACAGGGAAGCTTTCTTT. The full variable domain, completed using reference TRBV7-9 and TRBJ1-1, is DTGVSQNPRHKITKRGQNVTFRCDPISEHNRLYWYRQTLGQGPEFLTYFQNEAQLEKSRLLSDRFSAERPKGSFSTLEIQRTEQGDSAMYLCASSPYREAFFGQGTRLTVV.